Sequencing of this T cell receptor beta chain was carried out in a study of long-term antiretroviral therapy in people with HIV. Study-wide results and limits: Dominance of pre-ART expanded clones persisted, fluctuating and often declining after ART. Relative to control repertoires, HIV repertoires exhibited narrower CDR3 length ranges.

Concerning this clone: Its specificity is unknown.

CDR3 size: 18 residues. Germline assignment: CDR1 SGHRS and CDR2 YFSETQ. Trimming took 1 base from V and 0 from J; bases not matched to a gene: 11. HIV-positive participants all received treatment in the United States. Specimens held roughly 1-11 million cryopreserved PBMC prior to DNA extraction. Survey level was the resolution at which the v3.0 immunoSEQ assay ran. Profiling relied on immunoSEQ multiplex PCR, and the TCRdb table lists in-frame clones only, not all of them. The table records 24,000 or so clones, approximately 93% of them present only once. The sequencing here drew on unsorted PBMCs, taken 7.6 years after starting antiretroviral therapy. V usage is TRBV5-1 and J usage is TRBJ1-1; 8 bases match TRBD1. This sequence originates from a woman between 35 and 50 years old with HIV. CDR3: CASSLMQDREPLNTEAFF. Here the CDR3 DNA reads TGCGCCAGCAGCTTGATGCAGGACAGGGAACCTTTGAACACTGAAGCTTTCTTT.